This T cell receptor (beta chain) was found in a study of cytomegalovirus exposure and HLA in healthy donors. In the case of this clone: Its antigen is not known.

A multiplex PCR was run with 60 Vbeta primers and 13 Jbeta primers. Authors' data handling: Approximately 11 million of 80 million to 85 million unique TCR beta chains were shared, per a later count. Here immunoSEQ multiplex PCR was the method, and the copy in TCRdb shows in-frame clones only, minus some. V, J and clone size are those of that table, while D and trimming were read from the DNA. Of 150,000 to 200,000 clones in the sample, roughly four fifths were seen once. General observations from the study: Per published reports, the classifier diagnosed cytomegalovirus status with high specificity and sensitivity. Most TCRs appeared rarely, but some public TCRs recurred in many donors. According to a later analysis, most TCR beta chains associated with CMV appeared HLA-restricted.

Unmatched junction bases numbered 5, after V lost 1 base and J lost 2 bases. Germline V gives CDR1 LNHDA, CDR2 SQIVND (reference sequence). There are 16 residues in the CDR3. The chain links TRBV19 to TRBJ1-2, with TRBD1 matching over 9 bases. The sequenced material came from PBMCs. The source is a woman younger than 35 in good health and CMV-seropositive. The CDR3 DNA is TGTGCCAGTAGTATAGGTACCGGGACAGGGAACTATGGCTACACCTTC. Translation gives CASSIGTGTGNYGYTF.